This is a list of T cell receptor beta chains from one sample in a study of cytomegalovirus exposure and HLA in healthy donors. Sequenced by immunoSEQ multiplex PCR; TCRdb stores in-frame clones only, minus some. The profile shows about 110,000 clones, roughly 63% of them singletons. The sample taken for sequencing was PBMCs. Every receptor here comes from a woman in her seventies in good health and CMV-seropositive. Both conserved end residues are part of each CDR3. The order of the fields is J gene, clone size, D gene, V gene, CDR3 DNA, CDR3 protein. A D gene is named only where the DNA matches it firmly. Some rows mark clone size as missing; the rest say once, few, many or name a class of expanded clone.

j_gene: TRBJ1-1; abundance: -; d_gene: -; v_gene: TRBV7-7; CDR3nt: TGTGCCAGCAGCGCCAACAGGGAGACTGAAGCTTTCTTT; CDR3aa: CASSANRETEAFF
j_gene: TRBJ2-1; abundance: -; d_gene: -; v_gene: TRBV10-2; CDR3nt: TGCGCCAGCAGTGAGTCCTGGCGGGGGCAGTACAATGAGCAGTTCTTC; CDR3aa: CASSESWRGQYNEQFF
j_gene: TRBJ2-2; abundance: -; d_gene: TRBD2; v_gene: TRBV6-6; CDR3nt: TGTGCCAGCACCGTGACTGACTCGGGGGGGACCGGGGAGCTGTTTTTT; CDR3aa: CASTVTDSGGTGELFF
j_gene: TRBJ1-1; abundance: -; d_gene: -; v_gene: TRBV19; CDR3nt: TGTGCCAGTAGTGTCTCAGGGATACCGAACACTGAAGCTTTCTTT; CDR3aa: CASSVSGIPNTEAFF
j_gene: TRBJ1-1; abundance: few; d_gene: -; v_gene: TRBV5-6; CDR3nt: TGTGCCAGCAGCTCCCTCCCGAACACTGAAGCTTTCTTT; CDR3aa: CASSSLPNTEAFF
j_gene: TRBJ1-2; abundance: -; d_gene: TRBD1; v_gene: TRBV7-8; CDR3nt: TGTGCCAGCAGCTTAGCGGGACAGGGGGCCGGTGGCTACACCTTC; CDR3aa: CASSLAGQGAGGYTF
j_gene: TRBJ1-1; abundance: -; d_gene: -; v_gene: TRBV6-5; CDR3nt: TGTGCCAGCAAACTGGACGGCGGGGGAAACACTGAAGCTTTCTTT; CDR3aa: CASKLDGGGNTEAFF
j_gene: TRBJ1-6; abundance: -; d_gene: -; v_gene: TRBV6-6; CDR3nt: TGTGCCAGCACCCTACCCGAGGGAATTTCACCCCTCCACTTT; CDR3aa: CASTLPEGISPLHF
j_gene: TRBJ2-1; abundance: -; d_gene: -; v_gene: TRBV30; CDR3nt: TGTGCCTGGAGTGTAATCAGCGCTGAGCAGTTCTTC; CDR3aa: CAWSVISAEQFF
j_gene: TRBJ1-2; abundance: -; d_gene: -; v_gene: TRBV7-9; CDR3nt: TGTGCCAGCAGCTTACGGGGGGAGAGGGAATATGGCTACACCTTC; CDR3aa: CASSLRGEREYGYTF
j_gene: TRBJ2-1; abundance: -; d_gene: -; v_gene: TRBV10-1; CDR3nt: TGCGCCAGCAGCCCCGAGAGGGGGTTGGATGAGCAGTTCTTC; CDR3aa: CASSPERGLDEQFF
j_gene: TRBJ2-1; abundance: -; d_gene: TRBD2; v_gene: TRBV10-3; CDR3nt: TGTGCCATCAGTGACCTAGCGGGGGGGGAGGATGAGCAGTTCTTC; CDR3aa: CAISDLAGGEDEQFF
j_gene: TRBJ1-1; abundance: -; d_gene: TRBD1; v_gene: TRBV10-3; CDR3nt: TGTGCCGCCGCTCGGGACAGGGGGCTGGGGACTGAAGCTTTCTTT; CDR3aa: CAAARDRGLGTEAFF
j_gene: TRBJ2-5; abundance: -; d_gene: TRBD2; v_gene: TRBV5-4; CDR3nt: TGTGCCAGCAGTTCCAGACTAGCGGGGGCTCAAGAGACCCAGTACTTC; CDR3aa: CASSSRLAGAQETQYF
j_gene: TRBJ1-6; abundance: once; d_gene: TRBD1; v_gene: TRBV9; CDR3nt: TGTGCCAGCAGCGTAGAGGACAGGGAGGCTTCACCCCTCCACTTT; CDR3aa: CASSVEDREASPLHF
j_gene: TRBJ2-7; abundance: medium-sized; d_gene: TRBD2; v_gene: TRBV6-5; CDR3nt: TGTGCCAGCAGTTATCGGCGGGAGCGGACCTACGAGCAGTACTTC; CDR3aa: CASSYRRERTYEQYF
j_gene: TRBJ2-1; abundance: few; d_gene: TRBD2; v_gene: TRBV6-5; CDR3nt: TGTGCCAGCAGTTTCCTTAGCGGGGGGGAGAATGAGCAGTTCTTC; CDR3aa: CASSFLSGGENEQFF
j_gene: TRBJ2-7; abundance: -; d_gene: TRBD1; v_gene: TRBV4-2; CDR3nt: TGTGCCAGCAGCCAAGAGAGTTGGGACAGATACTACGAGCAGTACTTC; CDR3aa: CASSQESWDRYYEQYF
j_gene: TRBJ1-5; abundance: -; d_gene: -; v_gene: TRBV2; CDR3nt: TGTGCCAGCAGTGGGGTACAGCCCAATCAGCCCCAGCATTTT; CDR3aa: CASSGVQPNQPQHF
j_gene: TRBJ1-1; abundance: -; d_gene: TRBD1; v_gene: TRBV12-5; CDR3nt: TGTGCAACTGACAACAGGGGGCGGGATGAAGCTTTCTTT; CDR3aa: CATDNRGRDEAFF
j_gene: TRBJ2-5; abundance: -; d_gene: -; v_gene: TRBV2; CDR3nt: TGTGCCAGCATATTAGAGGTTGGGACCCAGTACTTC; CDR3aa: CASILEVGTQYF
j_gene: TRBJ2-7; abundance: -; d_gene: -; v_gene: TRBV15; CDR3nt: TGTGCCACCAGCAGAGATTCCCCAGGGGTGACCTACGAGCAGTACTTC; CDR3aa: CATSRDSPGVTYEQYF
j_gene: TRBJ2-7; abundance: -; d_gene: TRBD1; v_gene: TRBV5-1; CDR3nt: TGCGCCAGCAGCTTGGGACAGGGTCTTCACGAGCAGTACTTC; CDR3aa: CASSLGQGLHEQYF
j_gene: TRBJ2-5; abundance: few; d_gene: -; v_gene: TRBV5-1; CDR3nt: TGCGCCAGCAGCTTGGGTGGACAGGGAGGGCAAGAGACCCAGTACTTC; CDR3aa: CASSLGGQGGQETQYF
j_gene: TRBJ2-1; abundance: -; d_gene: TRBD1; v_gene: TRBV30; CDR3nt: TGTGCCTGGAGCTGGGGACAGGGATCCTACAATGAGCAGTTCTTC; CDR3aa: CAWSWGQGSYNEQFF
j_gene: TRBJ2-1; abundance: -; d_gene: -; v_gene: TRBV6-6; CDR3nt: TGTGCCAGCAGTCCAAGCGCTTACAATGAGCAGTTCTTC; CDR3aa: CASSPSAYNEQFF
j_gene: TRBJ2-7; abundance: -; d_gene: TRBD2; v_gene: TRBV6-1; CDR3nt: TGTGCCAGCAGTGAATTTGGCGGGGGGGAGGTGGAGCAGTACTTC; CDR3aa: CASSEFGGGEVEQYF
j_gene: TRBJ2-2; abundance: -; d_gene: TRBD2; v_gene: TRBV4-2; CDR3nt: TGTGCCAGCAGCCAAAGGACTAGCGGGGGGGATACCGGGGAGCTGTTTTTT; CDR3aa: CASSQRTSGGDTGELFF
j_gene: TRBJ2-5; abundance: -; d_gene: TRBD2; v_gene: TRBV9; CDR3nt: TGTGCCAGCAGCAACGGACTAGGAGAGACCCAGTACTTC; CDR3aa: CASSNGLGETQYF
j_gene: TRBJ2-7; abundance: -; d_gene: -; v_gene: TRBV18; CDR3nt: TGTGCCAGCTCACCAGGTGTCAGCTCCTACGAGCAGTACTTC; CDR3aa: CASSPGVSSYEQYF
j_gene: TRBJ2-1; abundance: few; d_gene: TRBD1; v_gene: TRBV10-3; CDR3nt: TGTGCCATCAGTGTCCAGGGGACAGGTGTCTACAATGAGCAGTTCTTC; CDR3aa: CAISVQGTGVYNEQFF
j_gene: TRBJ1-6; abundance: -; d_gene: TRBD1; v_gene: TRBV6-1; CDR3nt: TGTGCCAGCAGTGCGCAAAATACAGGGGGCTATAATTCACCCCTCCACTTT; CDR3aa: CASSAQNTGGYNSPLHF
j_gene: TRBJ1-1; abundance: -; d_gene: -; v_gene: TRBV2; CDR3nt: TGTGCCAGCAGCGCCCAGTCCGAGGACACTGAAGCTTTCTTT; CDR3aa: CASSAQSEDTEAFF
j_gene: TRBJ1-6; abundance: once; d_gene: TRBD1; v_gene: TRBV7-3; CDR3nt: TGTGCCAGCAGTGAGGACAGGGGAATTTCACCCCTCCACTTT; CDR3aa: CASSEDRGISPLHF
j_gene: TRBJ2-7; abundance: -; d_gene: TRBD1; v_gene: TRBV23-1; CDR3nt: TGCGCCAGCAGTCACATCCCGGGACAGGGGCTCCACGAGCAGTACTTC; CDR3aa: CASSHIPGQGLHEQYF
j_gene: TRBJ2-5; abundance: -; d_gene: TRBD2; v_gene: TRBV29-1; CDR3nt: TGCAGCGTCGGTAGGGCTAGCGGGGTCCAAGAGACCCAGTACTTC; CDR3aa: CSVGRASGVQETQYF
j_gene: TRBJ2-7; abundance: -; d_gene: -; v_gene: TRBV5-6; CDR3nt: TGTGCCAGCAGCTTGCTGGGGGCTAACTTGGACGAGCAGTACTTC; CDR3aa: CASSLLGANLDEQYF
j_gene: TRBJ1-1; abundance: -; d_gene: -; v_gene: TRBV6-6; CDR3nt: TGTGCCAGCAGTTACCTAAAGAACACTGAAGCTTTCTTT; CDR3aa: CASSYLKNTEAFF
j_gene: TRBJ2-3; abundance: -; d_gene: TRBD1; v_gene: TRBV30; CDR3nt: TGTGCCTGGAGTGCGGCAGGGGGCCCAGATACGCAGTATTTT; CDR3aa: CAWSAAGGPDTQYF
j_gene: TRBJ2-1; abundance: -; d_gene: TRBD2; v_gene: TRBV27; CDR3nt: TGTGCCAGCAGTTTATCCACCCTTCCGGGGGGTGAGCAGTTCTTC; CDR3aa: CASSLSTLPGGEQFF
j_gene: TRBJ2-5; abundance: few; d_gene: TRBD1; v_gene: TRBV6-1; CDR3nt: TGTGCCAGCACCCCAGGGACAGGGATTTGGGAGACCCAGTACTTC; CDR3aa: CASTPGTGIWETQYF
j_gene: TRBJ2-3; abundance: -; d_gene: TRBD2; v_gene: TRBV11-2; CDR3nt: TGTGCCAGCAGCCCTAGGGACTATCGCACAGATACGCAGTATTTT; CDR3aa: CASSPRDYRTDTQYF
j_gene: TRBJ2-2; abundance: -; d_gene: TRBD2; v_gene: TRBV15; CDR3nt: TGTGCCACCAGCACAGCGGGGGGACACGGGGAGCTGTTTTTT; CDR3aa: CATSTAGGHGELFF
j_gene: TRBJ2-5; abundance: -; d_gene: TRBD2; v_gene: TRBV5-4; CDR3nt: TGTGCCAGCAGCTTAGGCCTAGCGGGGCCACAAGAGACCCAGTACTTC; CDR3aa: CASSLGLAGPQETQYF
j_gene: TRBJ2-7; abundance: -; d_gene: TRBD1; v_gene: TRBV7-8; CDR3nt: TGTGCCAGCAGCGTTTCCTCCGGGACAGGGTCCGAGCAGTACTTC; CDR3aa: CASSVSSGTGSEQYF
j_gene: TRBJ2-3; abundance: -; d_gene: TRBD2; v_gene: TRBV7-9; CDR3nt: TGTGCCAGCAGCTTACAAAGCGGGGGAACAGATACGCAGTATTTT; CDR3aa: CASSLQSGGTDTQYF